The entry below describes one TCR beta chain. Sequencing used immunoSEQ multiplex PCR; TCRdb keeps in-frame clones, though not all of them. The data contain about 94,000 clones, around 80% of them singletons. The sample originates from a study of glioma-infiltrating T cells after dendritic cell vaccination. About the study: Dendritic cell vaccination trial patients had either newly diagnosed or recurrent glioblastoma. Three intradermal dendritic cell vaccine injections were given every two weeks.

Noted time point: after dendritic cell vaccination, including at tumor progression/relapse. The CDR3 has 18 amino acids. Germline-derived CDR1 and CDR2 are KGHSH and LQKENI. With V trimmed by 1 base and J by 1 base, 10 bases remained unmatched. This clonotype was obtained from a human donor with glioblastoma. The source was blood, collected after dendritic cell vaccination. The chain has TRBV18 and TRBJ1-2; 9 nucleotides align to TRBD1. The CDR3 loop reads CASSPRETGGHGNYGYTF. The CDR3 bases are TGTGCCAGCTCACCACGGGAGACAGGGGGTCACGGTAACTATGGCTACACCTTC.